The clone carrying this T cell receptor (beta chain) appeared once. Its antigen is not known. The V end was cut by 3 bases, the J end by 5 bases, with 13 bases between. The V gene's germline CDR1 is GTSNPN and CDR2 SVGIG (reference sequence). The CDR3 has 13 residues. This sample is part of a study of OX40 agonist ivuxolimab in advanced cancers. Study as a whole: Each dose-escalation patient presented with hepatocellular carcinoma, melanoma, renal cell or head and neck cancer. Notes on the study in general: Among the lowest levels of clonal expansion were found in partial responders at 0.1-3.0 mg/kg. Mean expanded clone counts were higher in CD8+ than CD4+ T cells. The study observed clonal expansion of CD4+ and CD8+ blood T cells by week 6 at 0.1 to 3.0 mg/kg.

Sequencing used immunoSEQ multiplex PCR; TCRdb keeps in-frame clones, though not all of them. The sample consists of 20,000 to 30,000 clones, more than 70% of them appearing once. The chain joins TRBV30 to TRBJ2-5; perhaps TRBD2 as D (5 bases). This receptor was identified in an adult with an advanced solid tumor such as melanoma, head and neck, liver or kidney cancer. Sequencing used CD4+ or CD8+ T cells sorted from blood, obtained in a trial of the OX40 agonist ivuxolimab. The CDR3 nucleotides are TGTGCCTGGAGCGCGGGCTTACGGGAGACCCAGTACTTC. It specifies CAWSAGLRETQYF.